Below are 10 T cell receptor beta chains sequenced from a single sample in a study of blood T cell repertoires in COVID-19. Clones were read by immunoSEQ multiplex PCR, and TCRdb kept only the in-frame ones, dropping some. The sample consists of 100,000 or so clones, about 86% of them appearing once. The sample was PBMCs or T cells enriched from blood (not recorded which). The receptors were gathered from a woman in her 50s who had recovered from COVID-19.

This chain links TRBV9 with TRBJ2-7; TRBD2 matches 12 bases. Germline CDR1 is SGDLS and CDR2 is YYNGEE. This CDR3 contains 15 residues. J lost 5 bases, V lost 2 bases, and 5 bases had no gene match. CDR3 in amino acids: CASSVLAGGPDEQYF. CDR3 DNA sequence: TGTGCCAGCAGCGTTCTAGCGGGAGGGCCGGACGAGCAGTACTTC.

The genes are TRBV19 and TRBJ1-2, with 8 bases identical to TRBD1. This CDR3 spans 14 amino acids. Germline V gene sequence: CDR1 LNHDA, CDR2 SQIVND (reference sequence). With V trimmed by 5 bases and J by 8 bases, 10 bases remained unmatched. The CDR3 DNA sequence: TGTGCCAGTAGTGGCCGCAGGGGGCAAGGGGGCTACACCTTC. Protein sequence: CASSGRRGQGGYTF.

This sequence joins TRBV27 and TRBJ1-2; TRBD1 agrees at 8 bases. The CDR3 has 17 residues. The germline gives CDR1 MNHEY, CDR2 SMNVEV (reference sequence). With V trimmed by 5 bases and J by 1 base, 12 bases remained unmatched. CDR3 nucleotide sequence: TGTGCCAGCAGTCCAACGGACAGGGCCATTCTTAACTATGGCTACACCTTC. It is translated as CASSPTDRAILNYGYTF.

The chain carries TRBV7-2 and TRBJ2-1; D ambiguous. Trimming cost V 5 bases and J 7 bases, with 9 bases left between them. The CDR3 contains 12 residues. The germline gives CDR1 SGHTA, CDR2 FQGNSA. CDR3 loop: CASSPARNEQFF. DNA of the CDR3: TGTGCCAGCAGCCCGGCGCGGAATGAGCAGTTCTTC. The full variable domain, with the rest looked up from reference TRBV7-2 and TRBJ2-1, is GAGVSQSPSNKVTEKGKDVELRCDPISGHTALYWYRQSLGQGLEFLIYFQGNSAPDKSGLPSDRFSAERTGGSVSTLTIQRTQQEDSAVYLCASSPARNEQFFGPGTRLTVL.

This clone was detected once. The chain combines TRBV6-5 with TRBJ1-5; tentative D call: TRBD1 (6 bases). From germline, CDR1 is MNHEY and CDR2 SVGAGI. V was cut by 6 bases and J by 3 bases, with 12 bases left in between. CDR3 length equals 14 residues. The CDR3 bases are TGTGCCAGCAGCCCCAGGGGAAACAATCAGCCCCAGCATTTT. Its protein is CASSPRGNNQPQHF.

This sequence joins TRBV2 and TRBJ2-7, with a weak D call TRBD2 (7 bases). In germline, CDR1 is SNHLY, CDR2 FYNNEI. V gave up 5 bases and J gave up 7 bases, with 15 bases separating them. The CDR3 is 13 residues long. The CDR3 sequence: CASSKGGGGEQYF. The DNA of the CDR3 is TGTGCCAGCAGTAAAGGGGGGGGTGGTGAGCAGTACTTC. The entire variable domain, with the rest obtained from reference TRBV2 and TRBJ2-7, is as follows: EPEVTQTPSHQVTQMGQEVILRCVPISNHLYFYWYRQILGQKVEFLVSFYNNEISEKSEIFDDQFSVERPDGSNFTLKIRSTKLEDSAMYFCASSKGGGGEQYFGPGTRLTVT.

J is TRBJ1-1 and V is TRBV24-1; possibly TRBD1 for D (5 bases). This CDR3 has 18 amino acids. The V and J ends lost 1 base and 0 bases respectively, with 17 bases between them. The germline gives CDR1 KGHDR, CDR2 SFDVKD. The CDR3, as DNA: TGTGCCACCAGTGATTTTCTACAGGAGATATTCATGAACACTGAAGCTTTCTTT. This gives the protein CATSDFLQEIFMNTEAFF.

This clone was observed a handful of times. This chain connects TRBV10-1 to TRBJ2-7, with TRBD2 matching 10 bases. The CDR3 is made up of 15 amino acids. Trimming at V came to 3 bases and at J to 7 bases, leaving 9 bases not matched to a gene. Germline CDR1 reads WNHNN; CDR2 reads SYGVQD (reference sequence). CDR3 protein: CASSELLAGAGEQYF. The CDR3, as DNA: TGCGCCAGCAGTGAACTCCTAGCGGGAGCCGGAGAGCAGTACTTC.

V is TRBV5-1 and J is TRBJ2-1, with D tentatively TRBD1 (5 bases). The V and J ends lost 6 bases and 7 bases respectively, with 17 bases between them. This CDR3 contains 14 residues. The germline V gene encodes CDR1 SGHRS and CDR2 YFSETQ. DNA for the CDR3: TGCGCCAGCAAAACCCAGGGTATGGGAAATGAGCAGTTCTTC. Its protein product is CASKTQGMGNEQFF.

The chain is built from TRBV9 and TRBJ2-7, with D perhaps TRBD1 (5 bases). This CDR3 region has 13 residues. Between the trimmed V and J ends, which lost 0 bases and 3 bases, there was a span of 7 bases. CDR1 is SGDLS, CDR2 YYNGEE, per germline. The CDR3 bases are TGTGCCAGCAGCGTAGCAGACAGCTACGAGCAGTACTTC. This gives the protein CASSVADSYEQYF. The variable domain in full, completed from reference TRBV9 and TRBJ2-7, reads DSGVTQTPKHLITATGQRVTLRCSPRSGDLSVYWYQQSLDQGLQFLIQYYNGEERAKGNILERFSAQQFPDLHSELNLSSLELGDSALYFCASSVADSYEQYFGPGTRLTVT.